This record concerns one T cell receptor beta chain sequence. Its antigen remains unknown. PCR primers comprised 60 Vbeta and 13 Jbeta primers. Repertoires were generated with immunoSEQ multiplex PCR, while TCRdb's copy carries only in-frame clones and drops some. In total, the table holds some 120,000 clones. From germline, CDR1 is ENHRY and CDR2 SYGVKD. CDR3 size: 14 residues. V lost 3 bases and J lost 6, with 12 bases in between. Nominally healthy donors provided the samples, though records likely missed some immune exposures. The data originate from a study of cytomegalovirus exposure and HLA in healthy donors. Study results and caveats: In a later analysis, common viral pathogens appeared linked to several of the most significant clusters. A later analysis reportedly found fewer N-insertions in an Asian-associated ancestry cluster than the roughly 670-donor mean.

The chain is built from TRBV10-3 and TRBJ1-5; no reliable D call. Sequencing input: PBMCs. This sequence was found in a man under 40 in good health and CMV-seronegative. The CDR3 DNA is TGTGCCATCAGTGACGCTTTCCCGGGTCAGCCCCAGCATTTT. Translated: CAISDAFPGQPQHF.